Below, 3 T cell receptor beta chains from the same sample are listed, as sequenced in a study of cytomegalovirus exposure and HLA in healthy donors. Researchers ran the PCR with 60 Vbeta and 13 Jbeta primers. Here immunoSEQ multiplex PCR was the method, and the copy in TCRdb shows in-frame clones only, minus some. The table lists about 26,000 clones, almost 70% of them singletons. The sequenced sample consisted of PBMCs. The receptors here all came from a woman in her 50s in good health and CMV-seronegative.

This clone showed up just a few times. J is TRBJ1-5 and V is TRBV5-1, with 7 bases that match TRBD1. Germline CDR1 reads SGHRS; CDR2 reads YFSETQ. The CDR3 totals 15 residues. J was trimmed by 4 bases and V by 7 bases; bases with no gene match: 11. CDR3 nucleotide sequence: TGCGCCAGCGCACCTATGACAGGGCTAAATCAGCCCCAGCATTTT. This sequence encodes CASAPMTGLNQPQHF.

This chain uses TRBV4-1 with TRBJ1-1; D may be TRBD1 (5 bases). The CDR3 is made up of 13 amino acids. The V end lost 3 bases, the J end lost 4 bases, and 9 bases lay between the germline ends. Per germline, CDR1 MGHRA and CDR2 YSYEKL. The CDR3 DNA sequence: TGCGCCAGCAGCCAGTCAGGGTTCACTGAAGCTTTCTTT. Encoded protein: CASSQSGFTEAFF.

This chain joins TRBV6-5 and TRBJ1-4; D not resolved. This CDR3 region has 15 residues. Germline CDR1 reads MNHEY; CDR2 reads SVGAGI. Deletions cut 7 bases from V and 0 bases from J, with 12 bases between. The CDR3 region is CASTRQLATNEKLFF. The DNA of the CDR3 is TGTGCCAGCACCCGCCAACTCGCAACTAATGAAAAACTGTTTTTT.